The 13 T cell receptor beta chains listed next were all sequenced from one sample in a study of cytomegalovirus exposure and HLA in healthy donors. This table comes from immunoSEQ multiplex PCR, and its TCRdb copy is limited to in-frame clones, with some not included. Here the sample spans hundreds of thousands of clones, around nine tenths being singletons. Material for sequencing was PBMCs. These receptors came from a woman aged 18-29 years in good health and CMV-seronegative.

The chain recombines TRBV27 with TRBJ2-2; 9 nucleotides match TRBD2. Germline values: CDR1 MNHEY, CDR2 SMNVEV (reference sequence). This CDR3 is built from 20 residues. Trimming removed 8 bases from V and 5 bases from J; junction bases left unmatched: 24. Here the CDR3 DNA reads TGTGCCAGCCGGCTATTCAAGATTAGCGGGAGAAGGGGGGGGACCGGGGAGCTGTTTTTT. Translated: CASRLFKISGRRGGTGELFF.

The CDR3 protein is CASSPRTGGAGTEAFF. The DNA for the CDR3 is TGTGCCAGCAGCCCACGGACAGGGGGCGCGGGCACTGAAGCTTTCTTT. J is TRBJ1-1 and V is TRBV7-8; 11 bases agree with TRBD1. Looked up from germline, CDR1 is SGHVS and CDR2 is FQNEAQ. After removal of 5 bases from V and 4 bases from J, the junction contained 9 bases not matched to a gene. CDR3 length: 16 residues.

V and J are TRBV10-1 and TRBJ2-7, with D maybe TRBD2 (6 bases). Trimming took off 3 bases at V and 0 bases at J, with 9 bases between the two ends. Germline CDR1 WNHNN, CDR2 SYGVQD (reference sequence). This CDR3 has 14 amino acids. CDR3 in amino acids: CASSDPSDSYEQYF. The CDR3 DNA follows: TGCGCCAGCAGTGACCCTAGCGACTCCTACGAGCAGTACTTC.

The CDR3 region is CASSIAGVERHIFGADTQYF. The CDR3 DNA is TGTGCCAGTAGTATAGCGGGGGTCGAGCGCCACATTTTTGGGGCAGATACGCAGTATTTT. V usage is TRBV19 and J usage is TRBJ2-3; possibly TRBD2 for D (6 bases). Germline loops: CDR1 LNHDA, CDR2 SQIVND (reference sequence). Trimming removed 1 base from V and 4 bases from J, with 27 bases in between. The CDR3 runs to 20 residues.

CDR3 amino acids: CASSLTPGSYGYTF. In DNA, the CDR3 is TGTGCCAGCAGCTTAACTCCGGGGAGCTATGGCTACACCTTC. The chain employs TRBV5-6 and TRBJ1-2; D not resolved. The CDR3 sequence is 14 residues long. The germline CDR1 and CDR2 sequences are SGHDT and YYEEEE. With 2 bases removed from V and 4 bases from J, the gap between germline ends came to 12 bases.

The CDR3 loop reads CASSLAYRGTEAFF. DNA for the CDR3: TGTGCCAGCAGTTTAGCCTACAGGGGGACTGAAGCTTTCTTT. The chain carries TRBV27 and TRBJ1-1; 8 bases are shared with TRBD1. CDR3 length: 14 residues. V lost 2 bases, J lost 5 bases, and 4 bases stayed unmatched. CDR1 MNHEY and CDR2 SMNVEV come from the germline V gene (reference sequence).

This chain uses TRBV23-1 with TRBJ2-7; 9 nucleotides align to TRBD2. TRBV23-1 is flagged as an ORF with uncertain function. The trim removed 0 bases at V and 2 bases at J, leaving 2 bases unmatched. The CDR3 length is 15 residues. The CDR3 protein is CASSQSGLAAYEQYF. CDR3 DNA sequence: TGCGCCAGCAGTCAATCGGGACTAGCAGCCTACGAGCAGTACTTC.

In DNA form, the CDR3 reads TGTGCCAGCAGCTCGACAGGGAAAACTAACTATGGCTACACCTTC. Translated, it gives CASSSTGKTNYGYTF. The chain joins TRBV6-6 to TRBJ1-2; the match to TRBD1 covers 7 bases. V was pared by 6 bases and J by 0 bases, with 7 bases of the junction left unmatched. The CDR3 loop spans 15 amino acids. The V gene's germline CDR1 is MNHNY and CDR2 SVGAGI (reference sequence).

J is TRBJ2-5 and V is TRBV11-3; 11 positions match TRBD1. The CDR3 covers 15 residues. In germline, CDR1 is SGHNT, CDR2 YENEEA. J was trimmed by 4 bases and V by 5 bases; bases with no gene match: 6. DNA of the CDR3: TGTGCCAGCAGCCCAGGACAGGGGGCGGGAGAGACCCAGTACTTC. Its translation is CASSPGQGAGETQYF.

V gene TRBV4-1 combines with J gene TRBJ2-7; the D is unclear. Between the trimmed V and J ends, which lost 3 bases and 5 bases, there was a span of 8 bases. The length of the CDR3 is 12 residues. Germline V gene sequence: CDR1 MGHRA, CDR2 YSYEKL. The CDR3 loop reads CASSQPGDEQYF. CDR3 nucleotide sequence: TGCGCCAGCAGCCAGCCGGGTGACGAGCAGTACTTC.

The DNA of the CDR3 is TGTGCCAGCCGGACAGGAACCTACGAGCAGTACTTC. Translation: CASRTGTYEQYF. This chain joins TRBV6-5 and TRBJ2-7; 7 bases are shared with TRBD1. CDR1 is MNHEY, CDR2 SVGAGI, per germline. V lost 8 bases and J lost 2; bases outside the gene matches: 3. There are 12 residues in the CDR3.

J is TRBJ1-2 and V is TRBV10-3; the D gene is possibly TRBD1 (5 bases). This CDR3 spans 14 amino acids. Trimming shortened V by 4 bases and J by 7 bases, and 16 bases separated the two germline ends. Germline V lookup: CDR1 ENHRY, CDR2 SYGVKD. The CDR3 bases are TGTGCCATCAGTGGGGTCGGAGGGGATCGTGGCTACACCTTC. Amino acids: CAISGVGGDRGYTF.

This chain connects TRBV7-2 to TRBJ1-3, with TRBD1 matching 7 bases. CDR1 is SGHTA, CDR2 FQGNSA, per germline. The CDR3 extends over 16 amino acids. Germline trimming cut 5 bases from V and 0 bases from J; bases unmatched to any gene: 7. DNA for the CDR3: TGTGCCAGCAGCCTCGTGACAGGGTCCTCTGGAAACACCATATATTTT. Translated, it gives CASSLVTGSSGNTIYF. Full variable domain (remainder filled in from reference TRBV7-2 and TRBJ1-3): GAGVSQSPSNKVTEKGKDVELRCDPISGHTALYWYRQSLGQGLEFLIYFQGNSAPDKSGLPSDRFSAERTGGSVSTLTIQRTQQEDSAVYLCASSLVTGSSGNTIYFGEGSWLTVV.